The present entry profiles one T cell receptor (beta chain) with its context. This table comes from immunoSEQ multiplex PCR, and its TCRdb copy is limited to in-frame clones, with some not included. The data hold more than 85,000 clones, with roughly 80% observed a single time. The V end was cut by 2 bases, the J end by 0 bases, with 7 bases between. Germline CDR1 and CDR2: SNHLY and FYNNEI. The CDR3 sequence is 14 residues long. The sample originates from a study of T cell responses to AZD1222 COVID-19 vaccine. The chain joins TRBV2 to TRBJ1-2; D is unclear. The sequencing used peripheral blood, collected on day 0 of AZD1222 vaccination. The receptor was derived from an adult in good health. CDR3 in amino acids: CASSESRTNYGYTF. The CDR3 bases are TGTGCCAGCAGTGAAAGCCGGACTAACTATGGCTACACCTTC.